Sequencing of this TCR beta chain was carried out in a study of T cells after yellow fever vaccination. MiXCR, run by TCRdb on the 5' RACE reads, gives a single entry per CDR3 protein. This sample yields tens of thousands of distinct CDR3 sequences, of which 6.5% to 9% are seen a single time; 36% belongs to the top ten. In its sample, this clonotype was seen a few times. This TCR came from a man in his thirties or forties who received the YFV17D yellow fever vaccine. This material consisted of CD8+ T cells sorted from PBMCs, taken 15 days after the yellow fever booster vaccination.

CDR3 coding DNA: TGTGCCAGCAGTTTAGCGGGATGGACCTACGAGCAGTACTTC. Its protein is CASSLAGWTYEQYF. The chain joins TRBV6-2 or TRBV6-3 to TRBJ2-7; the match to TRBD2 covers 8 bases. Per germline, CDR1 MNHEY and CDR2 SVGEGT. The CDR3 is 14 amino acids. J lost 2 bases, V lost 4 bases, and 4 bases had no gene match.